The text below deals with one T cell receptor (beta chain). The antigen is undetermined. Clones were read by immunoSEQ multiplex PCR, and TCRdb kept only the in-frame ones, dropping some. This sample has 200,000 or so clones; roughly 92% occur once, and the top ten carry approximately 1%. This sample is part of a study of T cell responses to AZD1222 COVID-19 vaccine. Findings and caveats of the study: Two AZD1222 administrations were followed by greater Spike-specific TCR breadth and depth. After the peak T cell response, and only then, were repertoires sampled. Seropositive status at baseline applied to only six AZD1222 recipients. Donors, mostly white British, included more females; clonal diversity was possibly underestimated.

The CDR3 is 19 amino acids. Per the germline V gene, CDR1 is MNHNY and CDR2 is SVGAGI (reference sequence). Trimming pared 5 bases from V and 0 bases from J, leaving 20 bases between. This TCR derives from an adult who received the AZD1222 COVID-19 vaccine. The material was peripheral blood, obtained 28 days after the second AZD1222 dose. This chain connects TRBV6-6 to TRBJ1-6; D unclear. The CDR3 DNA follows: TGTGCCAGCAGTCCGCGCGAGTCTGGACCGAGCTCCTATAATTCACCCCTCCACTTT. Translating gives CASSPRESGPSSYNSPLHF.